The clone carrying this T cell receptor beta chain was counted a few times. These data are taken from a study of blood T cell repertoires in COVID-19. Study summary: Acute and convalescent COVID-19 samples came from the United States, Italy and Spain. T cells, B-cell-depleted T cells, or PBMCs provided the cDNA or gDNA that served as material.

Trimming left V 6 bases short and J 4 bases short, with 12 bases between. Germline loops: CDR1 SNHLY, CDR2 FYNNEI. This CDR3 is built from 13 residues. As originally analysed: Nucleated cell counts were estimated from reference gene primer amplification. Here immunoSEQ multiplex PCR was the method, and the copy in TCRdb shows in-frame clones only, minus some. The DNA gave D and trimming, while V, J and clone size come from that table. The sample has about 210,000 clones; 83% are singletons. The receptor was derived from a woman in her fifties or sixties with acute or convalescent COVID-19. The chain links TRBV2 to TRBJ1-2; D unclear. Sequenced: peripheral blood. The CDR3 DNA reads as TGTGCCAGCAGCAAAGACGGGAGCTATGGCTACACCTTC. Amino acids: CASSKDGSYGYTF. The variable domain in full, completed from reference TRBV2 and TRBJ1-2, reads EPEVTQTPSHQVTQMGQEVILRCVPISNHLYFYWYRQILGQKVEFLVSFYNNEISEKSEIFDDQFSVERPDGSNFTLKIRSTKLEDSAMYFCASSKDGSYGYTFGSGTRLTVV.